The entry below describes one T cell receptor beta chain. Its antigen is unidentified. This record comes from a study of cytomegalovirus exposure and HLA in healthy donors. Overall study results and limits: Analysis was performed later, and it showed HLA-associated TCR beta chains to be more clonally expanded than equally common others. An analysis that was carried out later associated 17,000 or so TCR beta sequences with HLA alleles at 0.05 false discovery rate. Earlier results showed most TCR beta V segments being productive about 90% or about 30% of the time.

PCR employed 60 Vbeta and 13 Jbeta primers. Authors' analysis steps: Around 10 million shared chains were among approximately 87 million unique TCR beta chains counted in a later analysis. Sequencing was performed with immunoSEQ multiplex PCR; in TCRdb, only in-frame clones are kept and a portion is missing. The DNA was the basis for D and trimming; V, J and clone size are from that table. The table has about 60,000 clones, 70% to 85% seen once. The sample was PBMCs. This sequence was found in a man aged 25-40 years in good health and CMV-seronegative.

CDR3 nucleotides: TGTGCCAGCTCACCACAGCGGACAGGGGCCACTGAAGCTTTCTTT. Residues: CASSPQRTGATEAFF. The genes are TRBV18 and TRBJ1-1; 9 bases match TRBD1. J was trimmed by 4 bases and V by 1 base; bases with no gene match: 4. This CDR3 spans 15 amino acids. Germline V CDR1 and CDR2: KGHSH, LQKENI. The whole variable domain, filled in from reference TRBV18 and TRBJ1-1, reads NAGVMQNPRHLVRRRGQEARLRCSPMKGHSHVYWYRQLPEEGLKFMVYLQKENIIDESGMPKERFSAEFPKEGPSILRIQQVVRGDSAAYFCASSPQRTGATEAFFGQGTRLTVV.